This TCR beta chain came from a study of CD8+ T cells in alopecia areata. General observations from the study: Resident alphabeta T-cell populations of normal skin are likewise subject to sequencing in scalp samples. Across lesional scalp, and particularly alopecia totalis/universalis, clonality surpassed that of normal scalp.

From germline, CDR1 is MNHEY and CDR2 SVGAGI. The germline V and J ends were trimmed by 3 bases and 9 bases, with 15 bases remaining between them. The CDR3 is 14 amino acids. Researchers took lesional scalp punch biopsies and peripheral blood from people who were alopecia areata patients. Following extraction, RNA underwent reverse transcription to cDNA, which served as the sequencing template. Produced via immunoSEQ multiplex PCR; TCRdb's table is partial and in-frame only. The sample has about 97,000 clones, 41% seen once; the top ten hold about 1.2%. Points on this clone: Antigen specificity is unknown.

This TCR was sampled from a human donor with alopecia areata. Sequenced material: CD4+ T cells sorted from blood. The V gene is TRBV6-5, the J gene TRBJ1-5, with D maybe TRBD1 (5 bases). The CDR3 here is CASSYSLGGGPQHF. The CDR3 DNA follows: TGTGCCAGCAGTTATTCCCTCGGGGGTGGGCCCCAGCATTTT.